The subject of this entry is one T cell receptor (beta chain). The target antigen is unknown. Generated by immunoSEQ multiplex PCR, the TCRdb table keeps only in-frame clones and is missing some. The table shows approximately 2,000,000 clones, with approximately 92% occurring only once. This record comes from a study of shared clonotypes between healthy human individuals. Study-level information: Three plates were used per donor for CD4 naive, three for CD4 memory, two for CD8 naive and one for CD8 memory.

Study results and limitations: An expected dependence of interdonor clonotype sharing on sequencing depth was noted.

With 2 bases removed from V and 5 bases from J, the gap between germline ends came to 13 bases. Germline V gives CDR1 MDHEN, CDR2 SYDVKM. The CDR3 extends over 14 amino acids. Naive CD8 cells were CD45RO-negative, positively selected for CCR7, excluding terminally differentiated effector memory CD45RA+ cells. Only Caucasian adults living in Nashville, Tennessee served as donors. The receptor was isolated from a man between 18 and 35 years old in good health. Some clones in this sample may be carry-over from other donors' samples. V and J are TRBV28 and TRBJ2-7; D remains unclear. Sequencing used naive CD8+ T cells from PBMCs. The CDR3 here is CASSLVSEGNEQYF. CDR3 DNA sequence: TGTGCCAGCAGTTTAGTCTCCGAAGGCAACGAGCAGTACTTC. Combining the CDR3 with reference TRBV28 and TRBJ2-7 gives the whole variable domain DVKVTQSSRYLVKRTGEKVFLECVQDMDHENMFWYRQDPGLGLRLIYFSYDVKMKEKGDIPEGYSVSREKKERFSLILESASTNQTSMYLCASSLVSEGNEQYFGPGTRLTVT.